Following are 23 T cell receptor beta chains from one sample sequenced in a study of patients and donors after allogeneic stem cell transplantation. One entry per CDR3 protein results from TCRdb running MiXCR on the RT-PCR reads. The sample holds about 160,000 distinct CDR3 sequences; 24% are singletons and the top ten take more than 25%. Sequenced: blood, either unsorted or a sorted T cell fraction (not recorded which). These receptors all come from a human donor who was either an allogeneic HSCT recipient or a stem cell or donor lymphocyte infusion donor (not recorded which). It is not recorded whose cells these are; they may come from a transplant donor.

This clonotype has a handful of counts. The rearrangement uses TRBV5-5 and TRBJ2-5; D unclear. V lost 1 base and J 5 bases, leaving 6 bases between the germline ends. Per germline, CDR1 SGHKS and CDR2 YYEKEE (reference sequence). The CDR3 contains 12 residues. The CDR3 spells CASSLLEETQYF. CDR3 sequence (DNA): TGTGCCAGCAGCTTGCTTGAGGAGACCCAGTACTTC.

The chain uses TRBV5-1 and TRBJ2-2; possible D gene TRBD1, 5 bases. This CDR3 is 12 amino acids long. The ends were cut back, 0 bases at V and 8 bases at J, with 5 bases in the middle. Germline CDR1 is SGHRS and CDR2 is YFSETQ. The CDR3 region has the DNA TGCGCCAGCAGCTTGGACAGGGGGGAGCTGTTTTTT. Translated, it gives CASSLDRGELFF.

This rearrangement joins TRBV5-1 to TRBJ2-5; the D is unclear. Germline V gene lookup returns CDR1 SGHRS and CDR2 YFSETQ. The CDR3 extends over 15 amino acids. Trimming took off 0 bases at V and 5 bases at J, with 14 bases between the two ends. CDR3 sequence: CASSLVRFAEETQYF. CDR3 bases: TGCGCCAGCAGCTTGGTTCGTTTTGCGGAGGAGACCCAGTACTTC.

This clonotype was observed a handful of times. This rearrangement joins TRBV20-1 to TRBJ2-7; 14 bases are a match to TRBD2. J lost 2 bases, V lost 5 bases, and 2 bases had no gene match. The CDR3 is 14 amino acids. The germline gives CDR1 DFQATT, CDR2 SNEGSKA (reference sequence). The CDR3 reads CSAGGLAGAYEQYF. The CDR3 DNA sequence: TGCAGTGCTGGGGGACTAGCGGGGGCCTACGAGCAGTACTTC.

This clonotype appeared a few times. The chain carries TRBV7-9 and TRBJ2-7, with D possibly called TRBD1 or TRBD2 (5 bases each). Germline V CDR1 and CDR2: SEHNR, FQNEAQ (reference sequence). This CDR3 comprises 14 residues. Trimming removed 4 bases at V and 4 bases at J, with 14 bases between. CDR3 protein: CASSSGPFGYEQYF. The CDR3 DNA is TGTGCCAGCAGCTCGGGACCATTTGGTTACGAGCAGTACTTC.

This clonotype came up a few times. This CDR3 is CSVEERGDRTWAQYF. DNA for the CDR3: TGCAGCGTTGAAGAGAGAGGGGACAGGACGTGGGCCCAGTACTTC. The gene calls are TRBV29-1 and TRBJ2-5; TRBD1 matches 8 bases. Trimming cost V 0 bases and J 9 bases; bases outside gene matches: 12. The germline CDR1 and CDR2 sequences are SQVTM and ANQGSEA. The CDR3 has 15 amino acids.

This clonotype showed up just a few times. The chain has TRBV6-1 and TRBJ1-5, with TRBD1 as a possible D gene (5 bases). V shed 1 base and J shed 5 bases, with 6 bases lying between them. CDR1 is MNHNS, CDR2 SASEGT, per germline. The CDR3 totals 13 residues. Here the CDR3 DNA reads TGTGCCAGCAGTGAAGTAGGGGATCAGCCCCAGCATTTT. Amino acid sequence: CASSEVGDQPQHF.

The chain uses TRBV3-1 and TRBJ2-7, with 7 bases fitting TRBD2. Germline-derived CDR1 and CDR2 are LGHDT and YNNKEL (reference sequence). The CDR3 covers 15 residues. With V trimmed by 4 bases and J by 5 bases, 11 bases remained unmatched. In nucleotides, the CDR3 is TGTGCCAGCAGCCGCTTTTCCCGTAGCGGGCACGAGCAGTACTTC. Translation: CASSRFSRSGHEQYF.

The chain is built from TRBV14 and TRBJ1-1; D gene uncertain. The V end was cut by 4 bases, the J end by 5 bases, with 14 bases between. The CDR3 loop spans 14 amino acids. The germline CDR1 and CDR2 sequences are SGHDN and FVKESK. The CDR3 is CASSLSRGWTEAFF. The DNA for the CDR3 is TGTGCCAGCAGCCTATCGCGGGGATGGACTGAAGCTTTCTTT.

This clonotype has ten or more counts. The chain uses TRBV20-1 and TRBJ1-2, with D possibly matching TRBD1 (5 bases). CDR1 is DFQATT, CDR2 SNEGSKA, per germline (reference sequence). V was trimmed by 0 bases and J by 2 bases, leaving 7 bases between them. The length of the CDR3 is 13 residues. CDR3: CSARDGGNYGYTF. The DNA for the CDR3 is TGCAGTGCTAGAGATGGGGGGAACTATGGCTACACCTTC.

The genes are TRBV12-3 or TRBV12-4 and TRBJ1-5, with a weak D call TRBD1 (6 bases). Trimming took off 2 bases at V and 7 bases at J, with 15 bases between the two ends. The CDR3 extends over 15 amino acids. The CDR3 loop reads CASSLRAQGGQPQHF. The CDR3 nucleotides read TGTGCCAGCAGTTTACGGGCACAGGGTGGCCAGCCCCAGCATTTT.

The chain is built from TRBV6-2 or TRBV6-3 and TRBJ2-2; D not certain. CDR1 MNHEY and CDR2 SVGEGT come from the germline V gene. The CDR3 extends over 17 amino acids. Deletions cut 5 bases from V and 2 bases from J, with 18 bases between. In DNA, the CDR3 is TGTGCCAGCAGTAACGAATTCACCCCTTTTAACACCGGGGAGCTGTTTTTT. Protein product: CASSNEFTPFNTGELFF.

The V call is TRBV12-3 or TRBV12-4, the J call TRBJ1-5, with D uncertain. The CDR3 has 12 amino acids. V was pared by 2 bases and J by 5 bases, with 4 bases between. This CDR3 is CASSLSDQPQHF. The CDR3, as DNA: TGTGCCAGCAGTTTATCCGATCAGCCCCAGCATTTT.

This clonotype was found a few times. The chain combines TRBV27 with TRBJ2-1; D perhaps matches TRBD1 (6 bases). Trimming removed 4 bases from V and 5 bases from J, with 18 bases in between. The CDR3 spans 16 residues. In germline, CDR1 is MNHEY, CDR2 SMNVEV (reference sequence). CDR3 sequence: CASSSLMEGQNNEQFF. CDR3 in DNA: TGTGCCAGCAGTTCCCTCATGGAAGGACAGAACAATGAGCAGTTCTTC.

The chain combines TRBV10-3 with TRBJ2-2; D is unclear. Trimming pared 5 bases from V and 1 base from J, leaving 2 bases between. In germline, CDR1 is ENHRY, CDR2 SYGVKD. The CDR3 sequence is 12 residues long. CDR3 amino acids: CAISKNTGELFF. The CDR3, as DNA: TGTGCCATCAGTAAGAACACCGGGGAGCTGTTTTTT.

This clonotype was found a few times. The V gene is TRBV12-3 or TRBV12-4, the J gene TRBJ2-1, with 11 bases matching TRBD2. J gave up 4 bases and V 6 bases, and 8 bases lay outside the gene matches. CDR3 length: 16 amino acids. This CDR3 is CASSLGLAGGYNEQFF. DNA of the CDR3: TGTGCCAGCAGCCTAGGATTAGCGGGAGGGTACAATGAGCAGTTCTTC.

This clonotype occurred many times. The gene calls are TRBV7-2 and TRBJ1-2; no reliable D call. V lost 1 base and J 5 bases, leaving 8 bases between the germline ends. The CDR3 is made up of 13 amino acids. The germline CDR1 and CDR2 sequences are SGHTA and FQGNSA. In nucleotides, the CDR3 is TGTGCCAGCAGCTTAGGACTGAATTATGGCTACACCTTC. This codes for CASSLGLNYGYTF.

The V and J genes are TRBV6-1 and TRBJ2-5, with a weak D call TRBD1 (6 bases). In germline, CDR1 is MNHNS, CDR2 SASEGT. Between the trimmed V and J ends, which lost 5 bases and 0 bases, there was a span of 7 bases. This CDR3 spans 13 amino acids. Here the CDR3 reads CASSRQDQETQYF. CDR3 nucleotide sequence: TGTGCCAGCAGTCGACAGGACCAAGAGACCCAGTACTTC.

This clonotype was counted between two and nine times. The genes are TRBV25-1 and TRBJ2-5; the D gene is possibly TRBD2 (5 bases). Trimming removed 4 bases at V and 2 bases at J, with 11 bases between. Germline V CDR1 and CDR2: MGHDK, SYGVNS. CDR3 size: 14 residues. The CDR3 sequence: CASSVGIGQETQYF. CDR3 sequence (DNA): TGTGCCAGCAGTGTCGGGATCGGGCAAGAGACCCAGTACTTC.

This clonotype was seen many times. CDR3 region: CASILARGPNQPQHF. CDR3 sequence (DNA): TGTGCCAGCATCCTGGCCCGGGGCCCTAATCAGCCCCAGCATTTT. V and J are TRBV21-1 and TRBJ1-5; TRBD1, the table's D call, lacks a check against the DNA. TRBV21-1 is deemed a pseudogene. This CDR3 region has 15 residues.

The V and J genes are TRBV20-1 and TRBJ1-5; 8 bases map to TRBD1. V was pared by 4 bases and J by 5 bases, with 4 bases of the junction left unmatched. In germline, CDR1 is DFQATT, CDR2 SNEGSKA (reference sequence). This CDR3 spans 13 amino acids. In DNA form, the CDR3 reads TGCAGTGCTATACAGGGGGGGGATCAGCCCCAGCATTTT. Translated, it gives CSAIQGGDQPQHF.

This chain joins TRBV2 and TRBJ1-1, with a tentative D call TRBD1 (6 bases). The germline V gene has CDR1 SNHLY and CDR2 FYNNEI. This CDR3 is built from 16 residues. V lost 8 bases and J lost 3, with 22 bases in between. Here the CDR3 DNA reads TGTGCCAGCGGAGCGACGGGAACTCAGGGGTACACTGAAGCTTTCTTT. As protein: CASGATGTQGYTEAFF.

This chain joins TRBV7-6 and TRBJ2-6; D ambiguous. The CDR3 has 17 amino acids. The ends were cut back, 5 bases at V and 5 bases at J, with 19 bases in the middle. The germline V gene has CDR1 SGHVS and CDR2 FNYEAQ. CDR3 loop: CASSRLYKKEWANVLTF. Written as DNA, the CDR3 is TGTGCCAGCAGCCGATTGTATAAGAAGGAGTGGGCCAACGTCCTGACTTTC.